This T cell receptor (beta chain) was obtained from a study of cytomegalovirus exposure and HLA in healthy donors. Findings of the study overall: TCR beta V segments were, for the most part, productive about 87% or about 30% of the time in an earlier analysis.

With 60 Vbeta and 13 Jbeta primers, the PCR was carried out. Profiled with immunoSEQ multiplex PCR; TCRdb holds only in-frame clones, not every one. The data show approximately 170,000 clones, with around 80% seen just once and 1.5% to 1.8% held by the top ten. This clone was seen only a few times. What it recognizes is unknown. The CDR3 has 15 residues. CDR1 is KGHSH and CDR2 is LQKENI in the germline V gene. Trimming took 7 bases from V and 1 from J, leaving 16 bases between them. V usage is TRBV18 and J usage is TRBJ1-2; D is perhaps TRBD1 (5 bases). The receptor comes from a man aged 35-49 years in good health and CMV-seronegative. Material for sequencing was PBMCs. This CDR3 is CASYSGHLLNYGYTF. CDR3 sequence (DNA): TGTGCCAGCTACTCCGGACACCTCCTTAACTATGGCTACACCTTC.